The next 3 T cell receptor beta chains were all read from a single sample in a study of T cell repertoires in cytomegalovirus infection. TCRdb called the reads again in MiXCR, with one record for every CDR3 protein. The data contain roughly 320,000 distinct CDR3 sequences, about 9.2% of them singletons. The sample was PBMCs. The source of these receptors is a human donor in good health (CMV status not recorded). Some clones in this sample may be carry-over from other donors' samples.

V and J are TRBV19 and TRBJ2-1, with D perhaps TRBD2 (5 bases). Germline loops: CDR1 LNHDA, CDR2 SQIVND (reference sequence). This CDR3 is built from 15 residues. V dropped 7 bases and J dropped 2 bases, with 15 bases sitting between them. The DNA of the CDR3 is TGTGCCAGTACCTGGAGTAGCGTGACCTACAATGAGCAGTTCTTC. Its translation: CASTWSSVTYNEQFF.

This sequence joins TRBV4-1 and TRBJ2-3; D is possibly TRBD1 or TRBD2 (7 bases each). CDR1 and CDR2 (germline): MGHRA, YSYEKL. The CDR3 runs to 15 residues. Trimming removed 0 bases from V and 5 bases from J, with 12 bases in between. CDR3 coding DNA: TGCGCCAGCAGCCAAGACAGGGGGGAGGGAGATACGCAGTATTTT. This sequence encodes CASSQDRGEGDTQYF.

This clonotype has a count of ten or more. This chain uses TRBV12-3 or TRBV12-4 with TRBJ1-5, with 7 bases identical to TRBD1. The ends lost 5 bases at V and 5 bases at J; junction bases unmatched: 6. CDR3 length: 14 residues. As DNA, the CDR3 is TGTGCCAGCAGTCCCGGGACAGAATATCAGCCCCAGCATTTT. It specifies CASSPGTEYQPQHF.